This note documents a single TCR beta chain sequence. This CDR3 region has 11 residues. Germline CDR1 and CDR2: SNHLY and FYNNEI. The V gene lost 8 bases and the J gene lost 3 bases, with 8 bases spanning the gap. This specimen comes from a study of blood T cell repertoires in COVID-19. In the original processing: The assay estimated nucleated cells by amplifying reference gene primers. Libraries were prepared by immunoSEQ multiplex PCR; TCRdb keeps only in-frame clonotypes and omits some of them. V and J calls and clone size are given by that table; D and trimming were obtained from the DNA. Of 100,000 or so clones in the sample, about nine tenths are singletons; the top ten hold around 15%.

This clonotype originated in a man aged 50-60 years with acute or convalescent COVID-19. The chain joins TRBV2 to TRBJ2-7; TRBD1 is a possible D gene (5 bases). The sample was peripheral blood. The CDR3 here is CASLTGYEQYF. The CDR3 DNA follows: TGTGCCAGCCTCACAGGCTACGAGCAGTACTTC.